The 21 T cell receptor beta chains listed next were all sequenced from one sample in a study of control samples from healthy donors and cancer patients. Sequenced by immunoSEQ multiplex PCR; TCRdb stores in-frame clones only, minus some. The table shows 40,000 to 45,000 clones, with around 70% occurring only once. Sequencing used formalin-fixed, paraffin-embedded tissue. These receptors were obtained from a male donor with melanoma.

This clone was detected only once. V and J are TRBV20-1 and TRBJ1-3; the D gene is possibly TRBD1 (5 bases). V shed 3 bases and J shed 3 bases, with 9 bases lying between them. The CDR3 has 13 amino acids. CDR1 DFQATT and CDR2 SNEGSKA come from the germline V gene (reference sequence). CDR3 DNA: TGCAGTGCTAGTGACAGTGGTGGAAACACCATATATTTT. Translation gives CSASDSGGNTIYF.

The chain carries TRBV3-1 (or the pseudogene TRBV3-2) and TRBJ2-4; D not resolved. Per germline, CDR1 LGHDT and CDR2 YNNKEL (reference sequence). The CDR3 is made up of 14 amino acids. Trimming left V 4 bases short and J 5 bases short, with 12 bases between. The CDR3 DNA sequence: TGTGCCAGCAGCCTGCTGGCATCCCAAAACATTCAGTACTTC. Its translation: CASSLLASQNIQYF.

The CDR3 bases are TGTGCCAGCAGTTTAGGTGCAAACTACGAGCAGTACTTC. Translating it yields CASSLGANYEQYF. V is TRBV28 and J is TRBJ2-7; the D is unclear. Germline V CDR1 and CDR2: MDHEN, SYDVKM. The CDR3 is 13 amino acids. The germline V and J ends were trimmed by 2 bases and 3 bases, with 8 bases remaining between them.

As concerns this clone: One end of the junction varies from germline; a read error may be responsible. This rearrangement joins TRBV10-3 to TRBJ2-7, with D tentatively TRBD1 or TRBD2 (6 bases each). The CDR3 runs to 18 residues. Germline CDR1 and CDR2: ENHRY and SYGVKD. The CDR3 sequence: CAISPIGGSTLFSYEQYF. The CDR3 coding sequence is TGTGCCATCAGCCCCATAGGGGGGTCCACTCTCTTCTCCTACGAGCAATACTTC.

This chain connects TRBV7-9 to TRBJ2-7; no definite D call. The length of the CDR3 is 12 residues. Looked up from germline, CDR1 is SEHNR and CDR2 is FQNEAQ (reference sequence). Trimming took 4 bases from V and 8 from J, leaving 12 bases between them. The CDR3 sequence is CASSSYLVQQYF. The DNA of the CDR3 is TGTGCCAGCAGCTCATATTTAGTCCAGCAGTACTTC.

This clone has just one count. J is TRBJ2-7 and V is TRBV11-2, with TRBD2 identical over 8 bases. This CDR3 contains 15 residues. CDR1 and CDR2 (germline): SGHAT, FQNNGV. V lost 1 base, J lost 5 bases, and 7 bases stayed unmatched. CDR3 loop: CASSLGTGGPHEQYF. CDR3 DNA sequence: TGTGCCAGCAGCTTAGGCACGGGAGGGCCCCACGAGCAGTACTTC.

This clone has a count of ten or more. Other DNA sequences in the same sample also yield this CDR3. The chain links TRBV30 to TRBJ2-5, with no clear D. Germline V lookup: CDR1 GTSNPN, CDR2 SVGIG (reference sequence). The CDR3 contains 11 residues. Trimming shortened V by 5 bases and J by 5 bases, and 9 bases separated the two germline ends. CDR3 amino acids: CAWFRSETQYF. The CDR3 DNA is TGTGCCTGGTTCCGGTCGGAGACCCAGTACTTC.

J is TRBJ1-2 and V is TRBV6-5; tentatively, D is TRBD1 (6 bases). The V end lost 2 bases, the J end lost 7 bases, and 8 bases lay between the germline ends. From germline, CDR1 is MNHEY and CDR2 SVGAGI. The CDR3 loop spans 12 amino acids. CDR3 nucleotide sequence: TGTGCCAGCAGTTACGGGGGGCTTGGCTACACCTTC. Its protein product is CASSYGGLGYTF.

This clone came up many times. This chain joins TRBV29-1 and TRBJ2-7; TRBD1 might be the D (5 bases). Trimming shortened V by 1 base and J by 3 bases, and 16 bases separated the two germline ends. This CDR3 is 15 amino acids long. Germline V gene data show CDR1 as SQVTM and CDR2 as ANQGSEA. This CDR3 is CSVEAFEQGGYEQYF. The CDR3 nucleotides are TGCAGCGTTGAAGCATTTGAGCAGGGTGGCTACGAGCAGTACTTC.

This chain joins TRBV9 and TRBJ2-3, with 9 bases lining up with TRBD1. The V segment lost 2 bases and the J segment 1 base; nucleotides outside the gene matches: 5. CDR3 length: 16 residues. Germline values: CDR1 SGDLS, CDR2 YYNGEE. CDR3 protein: CASSVFDRGGTDTQYF. CDR3 nucleotide sequence: TGTGCCAGCAGCGTCTTCGACAGGGGGGGCACAGATACGCAGTATTTT.

The chain links TRBV2 to TRBJ2-2; 7 bases line up with TRBD1. CDR1 is SNHLY, CDR2 FYNNEI, per germline. With 4 bases clipped from V and 0 bases from J, the junction kept 5 bases outside the gene matches. This CDR3 comprises 16 residues. CDR3 DNA sequence: TGTGCCAGCAGTGCCACAGGGGTCGCGAACACCGGGGAGCTGTTTTTT. This codes for CASSATGVANTGELFF.

The CDR3 sequence is CASSLAGSSGAYEQYF. CDR3 bases: TGTGCCAGCAGCTTAGCGGGGAGTAGCGGAGCTTACGAGCAGTACTTC. This chain links TRBV7-6 with TRBJ2-7; D might be TRBD2 (6 bases). Germline values: CDR1 SGHVS, CDR2 FNYEAQ. The length of the CDR3 is 16 residues. Trimming took 0 bases from V and 4 from J, leaving 16 bases between them.

In regard to this clone: With a much larger clone just one base away, this may be a read error. Other DNA variants within this sample encode the same CDR3. The CDR3 DNA follows: TGTGCCAGTCGACTAGCGGGAGAGACCCAGTACTTC. Protein product: CASRLAGETQYF. The rearrangement links TRBV19 to TRBJ2-5, with TRBD2 identical over 10 bases. The CDR3 spans 12 residues. Germline V gene data show CDR1 as LNHDA and CDR2 as SQIVND (reference sequence). J gave up 4 bases and V 8 bases, and 1 base lay outside the gene matches.

The chain is built from TRBV23-1 and TRBJ1-3; maybe TRBD1 (5 bases). TRBV23-1 is labeled an ORF, and its function is uncertain. The CDR3 spans 10 residues. The CDR3 loop is CRGAGNTIYF. In DNA form, the CDR3 reads TGCCGCGGGGCAGGAAACACCATATATTTT.

The J gene is TRBJ2-7, the V gene TRBV10-2; perhaps TRBD2 as D (6 bases). This CDR3 is built from 13 residues. The V gene's germline CDR1 is WSHSY and CDR2 SAAADI. V was pared by 6 bases and J by 5 bases, with 14 bases between. DNA of the CDR3: TGCGCCAGCAGCTTAAGCGGGCTCGACGAGCAGTACTTC. It is translated as CASSLSGLDEQYF.

This clone came up a few times. The sample has other DNA sequences that encode this CDR3 too. The chain recombines TRBV28 with TRBJ2-7, with TRBD2 matching over 8 bases. Trimming at V came to 5 bases and at J to 3 bases, leaving 12 bases not matched to a gene. Looked up from germline, CDR1 is MDHEN and CDR2 is SYDVKM. The CDR3 loop spans 16 amino acids. DNA of the CDR3: TGTGCCAGCAGTCCCACAAGCGGGAGCCGGTACTACGAGCAGTACTTC. Translation: CASSPTSGSRYYEQYF. Full variable domain (missing parts from reference TRBV28 and TRBJ2-7): DVKVTQSSRYLVKRTGEKVFLECVQDMDHENMFWYRQDPGLGLRLIYFSYDVKMKEKGDIPEGYSVSREKKERFSLILESASTNQTSMYLCASSPTSGSRYYEQYFGPGTRLTVT.

This chain links TRBV28 with TRBJ2-7; the match to TRBD1 covers 7 bases. This CDR3 is built from 18 residues. Germline V gene lookup returns CDR1 MDHEN and CDR2 SYDVKM. Losses at the gene ends were 9 bases for V and 2 bases for J; bases not matched to a gene: 22. This CDR3 is CASKTPRLGMGQPYEQYF. DNA for the CDR3: TGTGCCAGTAAAACCCCCCGTCTGGGAATGGGACAGCCCTACGAGCAGTACTTC.

This clone was counted a single time. The chain joins TRBV20-1 to TRBJ2-5; D unresolved. Germline V gene sequence: CDR1 DFQATT, CDR2 SNEGSKA (reference sequence). The CDR3 loop spans 10 amino acids. V lost 2 bases and J 5 bases, leaving 3 bases between the germline ends. The CDR3 DNA reads TGCAGTGCTAGATTGGAGACCCAGTACTTC. Translation: CSARLETQYF.

DNA for the CDR3: TGTGCCTGGAGCCCGACTAGCGTCTCCTACAATGAGCAGTTCTTC. As protein: CAWSPTSVSYNEQFF. V is TRBV30 and J is TRBJ2-1, with 8 positions matching TRBD2. V shed 3 bases, J shed 0 bases, and the junction held 4 bases outside the gene matches. The CDR3 extends over 15 amino acids. Looked up from germline, CDR1 is GTSNPN and CDR2 is SVGIG (reference sequence). The full variable domain, with the rest looked up from reference TRBV30 and TRBJ2-1, is SQTIHQWPATLVQPVGSPLSLECTVEGTSNPNLYWYRQAAGRGLQLLFYSVGIGQISSEVPQNLSASRPQDRQFILSSKKLLLSDSGFYLCAWSPTSVSYNEQFFGPGTRLTVL.

V and J are TRBV5-6 and TRBJ2-2; no reliable D call. The CDR3 extends over 13 amino acids. Germline values: CDR1 SGHDT, CDR2 YYEEEE. Trimming removed 2 bases from V and 2 bases from J, with 4 bases in between. CDR3: CASSFGNTGELFF. DNA of the CDR3: TGTGCCAGCAGCTTCGGTAACACCGGGGAGCTGTTTTTT.

This rearrangement joins TRBV15 to TRBJ2-4; 11 bases align to TRBD2. The CDR3 is 22 residues long. CDR1 is LNHNV, CDR2 YYDKDF, per germline (reference sequence). J gave up 1 base and V 0 bases, and 17 bases lay outside the gene matches. The CDR3 spells CATSRERLPSGGTQGAKNIQYF. CDR3 DNA: TGTGCCACCAGCAGAGAGCGTCTTCCTAGCGGGGGGACCCAAGGGGCCAAAAACATTCAGTACTTC.